This paragraph covers one TCR beta chain sequence. Its antigen is undetermined. Germline assignment: CDR1 LNHNV and CDR2 YYDKDF (reference sequence). This CDR3 region has 14 residues. The V end was cut by 0 bases, the J end by 2 bases, with 8 bases between. The sample comes from a study of OX40 agonist ivuxolimab in advanced cancers. Profiled with immunoSEQ multiplex PCR; TCRdb holds only in-frame clones, not every one. The table records around 83,000 clones, 91% of them present only once. Findings and limits, study-wide: Also showing low normalized T-cell clonal expansion were some of the nonresponders. Among the lowest levels of clonal expansion were found in partial responders at 0.1-3.0 mg/kg.

This chain uses TRBV15 with TRBJ2-7; possibly TRBD2 for D (5 bases). The specimen comprised CD4+ or CD8+ T cells sorted from blood, sampled in a trial of the OX40 agonist ivuxolimab. The sequence derives from an adult with an advanced solid tumor such as melanoma, head and neck, liver or kidney cancer. This CDR3 reads CATSRDSVAYEQYF. The CDR3 coding sequence is TGTGCCACCAGCAGAGATAGCGTGGCCTACGAGCAGTACTTC.